Below are 19 T cell receptor beta chains sequenced from a single sample in a study of PD-1 blockade in classical Hodgkin lymphoma. Here immunoSEQ multiplex PCR was the method, and the copy in TCRdb shows in-frame clones only, minus some. Among about 17,000 clones, around 75% were seen once, and the ten largest hold over 3.5%. Brentuximab vedotin exposure varied among the patients, all of whom had relapsed after autologous stem cell transplantation. The material was peripheral blood mononuclear cells (PBMCs), obtained at baseline. These receptors were taken from a human donor with classical Hodgkin lymphoma.

This chain connects TRBV5-1 to TRBJ2-5; unclear D gene. The germline CDR1 and CDR2 sequences are SGHRS and YFSETQ. Trimming took off 5 bases at V and 1 base at J, with 12 bases between the two ends. This CDR3 has 14 residues. The CDR3 is CASSTEGFQETQYF. CDR3 nucleotides: TGCGCCAGCAGTACCGAAGGGTTCCAAGAGACCCAGTACTTC.

This chain joins TRBV4-3 and TRBJ1-1; weak D call: TRBD1 (5 bases). This CDR3 is built from 15 residues. V lost 4 bases to trimming and J lost 2 bases, with 14 bases between them. Germline CDR1 reads LGHNA; CDR2 reads YSLEER. The CDR3 DNA reads as TGCGCCAGCAGCCGAGCGACAGAGCCCAACACTGAAGCTTTCTTT. Translating gives CASSRATEPNTEAFF.

V is TRBV7-8 and J is TRBJ1-1; 7 positions match TRBD1. V was clipped by 5 bases and J by 5 bases; unmatched bases: 5. The CDR3 is 13 residues long. Germline CDR1 and CDR2: SGHVS and FQNEAQ. CDR3 sequence reads: CASSQQGRTEAFF. CDR3 coding DNA: TGTGCCAGCAGCCAACAGGGGAGGACTGAAGCTTTCTTT.

The chain joins TRBV5-8 to TRBJ2-5; the match to TRBD2 covers 7 bases. The V segment lost 3 bases and the J segment 1 base; nucleotides outside the gene matches: 6. The CDR3 has 15 residues. Looked up from germline, CDR1 is SGHTS and CDR2 is YDEGEE. CDR3 sequence: CASSWEGLSQETQYF. CDR3 nucleotides: TGTGCCAGCAGCTGGGAGGGACTCTCCCAAGAGACCCAGTACTTC. Based on the CDR3 plus reference TRBV5-8 and TRBJ2-5, the full variable domain is EAGVTQSPTHLIKTRGQQATLRCSPISGHTSVYWYQQALGLGLQFLLWYDEGEERNRGNFPPRFSGRQFPNYSSELNVNALELEDSALYLCASSWEGLSQETQYFGPGTRLLVL.

The chain uses TRBV29-1 and TRBJ2-7, with TRBD1 as a possible D gene (6 bases). The CDR3 is 15 residues long. Germline assignment: CDR1 SQVTM and CDR2 ANQGSEA. Trimming shortened V by 4 bases and J by 0 bases, and 16 bases separated the two germline ends. In nucleotides, the CDR3 is TGCAGCGTTGTTGGACAGCTAGGAATCTCCTACGAGCAGTACTTC. Translated: CSVVGQLGISYEQYF.

This chain uses TRBV5-4 with TRBJ2-3; possibly TRBD2 for D (6 bases). The CDR3 spans 13 residues. Trimming cost V 5 bases and J 3 bases, with 10 bases left between them. Germline V lookup: CDR1 SGHNT, CDR2 YYREEE (reference sequence). CDR3 bases: TGTGCCAGCAGTACTGGGGGGACAGATACGCAGTATTTT. Translating gives CASSTGGTDTQYF.

For this clone: In the same sample, other DNA sequences code for this CDR3. The V and J genes are TRBV27 and TRBJ2-7, with TRBD2 matching over 8 bases. From germline, CDR1 is MNHEY and CDR2 SMNVEV (reference sequence). Trimming at V came to 4 bases and at J to 3 bases, leaving 2 bases not matched to a gene. The CDR3 is 13 residues long. The CDR3 DNA reads TGTGCCAGCAGTTCCGGGACTAGCTACGAGCAGTACTTC. This translates into CASSSGTSYEQYF.

This chain links TRBV7-2 with TRBJ2-3; maybe TRBD2 (6 bases). The ends were cut back, 0 bases at V and 1 base at J, with 8 bases in the middle. The CDR3 has 15 amino acids. Per the germline V gene, CDR1 is SGHTA and CDR2 is FQGNSA. The CDR3 bases are TGTGCCAGCAGCTTAGCGCGGGGCCGCACAGATACGCAGTATTTT. It specifies CASSLARGRTDTQYF.

The chain combines TRBV25-1 with TRBJ1-1; TRBD1 might be the D (5 bases). The CDR3 spans 14 residues. Trimming took off 7 bases at V and 1 base at J, with 13 bases between the two ends. Per the germline V gene, CDR1 is MGHDK and CDR2 is SYGVNS. The CDR3 DNA follows: TGTGCCAGCAAGCAGTCGCAGGGGAACACTGAAGCTTTCTTT. Its protein is CASKQSQGNTEAFF.

This clone appeared once. This rearrangement joins TRBV4-2 to TRBJ2-1; D unresolved. The CDR3 is 15 residues long. Trimming stripped 4 bases from V and 4 bases from J, with 14 bases between. The germline gives CDR1 LGHNA, CDR2 YNFKEQ. Here the CDR3 reads CASSPAVAPYNEQFF. The CDR3 nucleotides read TGTGCCAGCAGCCCCGCGGTAGCCCCGTACAATGAGCAGTTCTTC.

Details on this clone: Relative to the germline gene, one junction end is altered; a read error may explain this. The gene calls are TRBV13 and TRBJ2-7; D might be TRBD2 (5 bases). The CDR3 is 13 amino acids. CDR1 and CDR2 (germline): PRHDT, FYEKMQ (reference sequence). The DNA for the CDR3 is TGTGCCAGCAGCCACTTACCTTCGGAGGAAATCTCATTC. Amino acids: CASSHLPSEEISF. Full variable domain (remainder filled in from reference TRBV13 and TRBJ2-7): AAGVIQSPRHLIKEKRETATLKCYPIPRHDTVYWYQQGPGQDPQFLISFYEKMQSDKGSIPDRFSAQQFSDYHSELNMSSLELGDSALYFCASSHLPSEEISFGPGTRLTVT.

V usage is TRBV15 and J usage is TRBJ2-1; D gene uncertain. The germline V gene encodes CDR1 LNHNV and CDR2 YYDKDF (reference sequence). This CDR3 has 13 amino acids. V was cut by 5 bases and J by 0 bases, with 5 bases left in between. The CDR3 here is CATSRSSYNEQFF. For the CDR3, the DNA is TGTGCCACCAGCCGGAGCTCCTACAATGAGCAGTTCTTC.

This chain joins TRBV5-1 and TRBJ2-3; D might be TRBD1 or TRBD2, each matching 5 bases. Germline loops: CDR1 SGHRS, CDR2 YFSETQ. Trimming left V 0 bases short and J 0 bases short, with 11 bases between. This CDR3 has 16 amino acids. This CDR3 reads CASSLAVGTSTDTQYF. The CDR3 DNA sequence: TGCGCCAGCAGCTTGGCCGTCGGGACGAGCACAGATACGCAGTATTTT.

The V call is TRBV25-1, the J call TRBJ1-6, with D unresolved. Germline CDR1 MGHDK, CDR2 SYGVNS. The CDR3 loop spans 15 amino acids. V shed 1 base and J shed 6 bases, with 10 bases lying between them. The CDR3 DNA reads as TGTGCCAGCAGTGAATCCCCCGGAGGTAATTCACCCCTCCACTTT. The encoded protein is CASSESPGGNSPLHF. The entire variable domain, with the rest obtained from reference TRBV25-1 and TRBJ1-6, is as follows: EADIYQTPRYLVIGTGKKITLECSQTMGHDKMYWYQQDPGMELHLIHYSYGVNSTEKGDLSSESTVSRIRTEHFPLTLESARPSHTSQYLCASSESPGGNSPLHFGNGTRLTVT.

This rearrangement joins TRBV7-6 to TRBJ1-1; tentative D call: TRBD1 (6 bases). CDR3 size: 15 residues. V shed 1 base and J shed 1 base, with 10 bases lying between them. Germline assignment: CDR1 SGHVS and CDR2 FNYEAQ. For the CDR3, the DNA is TGTGCCAGCAGCTTAGGAGAGGGGGGGAACACTGAAGCTTTCTTT. The encoded protein is CASSLGEGGNTEAFF.

This clone was counted between two and nine times. This rearrangement joins TRBV19 to TRBJ1-4; D remains ambiguous. The ends were cut back, 4 bases at V and 0 bases at J, with 12 bases in the middle. Germline values: CDR1 LNHDA, CDR2 SQIVND (reference sequence). The CDR3 sequence is 16 residues long. The CDR3, as DNA: TGTGCCAGTAGTAAACGGGGAGAAGCAACTAATGAAAAACTGTTTTTT. Translation: CASSKRGEATNEKLFF.

The gene calls are TRBV2 and TRBJ1-2; D is uncertain. The CDR3 sequence is 15 residues long. Deletions cut 3 bases from V and 5 bases from J, with 16 bases between. Germline CDR1 reads SNHLY; CDR2 reads FYNNEI. The CDR3 spells CASSEQLTVLYGYTF. The DNA for the CDR3 is TGTGCCAGCAGTGAGCAGCTGACGGTTTTATATGGCTACACCTTC.

The rearrangement links TRBV5-1 to TRBJ2-1; 14 nucleotides line up with TRBD2. J was trimmed by 6 bases and V by 4 bases; bases with no gene match: 6. Germline V gene sequence: CDR1 SGHRS, CDR2 YFSETQ. The CDR3 loop spans 16 amino acids. In nucleotides, the CDR3 is TGCGCCAGCAGCCGACCTGGGACTAGCGGGAGCAATGAGCAGTTCTTC. Translating gives CASSRPGTSGSNEQFF.

The chain combines TRBV27 with TRBJ2-1; 7 positions match TRBD2. With V trimmed by 1 base and J by 4 bases, 4 bases remained unmatched. Per the germline V gene, CDR1 is MNHEY and CDR2 is SMNVEV (reference sequence). The CDR3 totals 15 residues. CDR3 in DNA: TGTGCCAGCAGTTTATACCGGGAGGTTTACAATGAGCAGTTCTTC. Protein product: CASSLYREVYNEQFF.